This T cell receptor beta chain originates from a study of CD8+CD57+ T cells in acquired aplastic anemia. Study-wide background: Mean DNA quantity obtained from sorted CD4+ and CD8+ cells was 3 to 4 ug.

Study-wide results and caveats: Simpson's diversity of CD8+ cells was not significantly different in patients compared with controls. Researchers report that 25 to 30 CD8+ CDR3 sequences appeared in both patients and controls.

The CDR3 sequence is 15 residues long. V gave up 5 bases and J gave up 3 bases; unmatched junction bases: 5. Per germline, CDR1 SGHVS and CDR2 FNYEAQ. Genomic DNA, the template, was used for profiling of the TCR beta VDJ and CDR3. TCRdb recomputed calls from the reads with MiXCR, one row per CDR3 protein. In the table there are 150,000 to 200,000 distinct CDR3 sequences, under 70% of which are singletons. Comments on this clonotype: What it binds is not known.

The chain employs TRBV7-6 and TRBJ2-7, with TRBD2 identical over 12 bases. What was sequenced was sorted CD4+, CD8+, or CD8+CD57+ T cells (not recorded which) from PBMCs. The sequence came from a human donor with severe aplastic anemia or a healthy control (not recorded which). The CDR3 DNA sequence: TGTGCCAGCAGCCCGACTAGCGGGGGAAGCTACGAGCAGTACTTC. Translating gives CASSPTSGGSYEQYF.